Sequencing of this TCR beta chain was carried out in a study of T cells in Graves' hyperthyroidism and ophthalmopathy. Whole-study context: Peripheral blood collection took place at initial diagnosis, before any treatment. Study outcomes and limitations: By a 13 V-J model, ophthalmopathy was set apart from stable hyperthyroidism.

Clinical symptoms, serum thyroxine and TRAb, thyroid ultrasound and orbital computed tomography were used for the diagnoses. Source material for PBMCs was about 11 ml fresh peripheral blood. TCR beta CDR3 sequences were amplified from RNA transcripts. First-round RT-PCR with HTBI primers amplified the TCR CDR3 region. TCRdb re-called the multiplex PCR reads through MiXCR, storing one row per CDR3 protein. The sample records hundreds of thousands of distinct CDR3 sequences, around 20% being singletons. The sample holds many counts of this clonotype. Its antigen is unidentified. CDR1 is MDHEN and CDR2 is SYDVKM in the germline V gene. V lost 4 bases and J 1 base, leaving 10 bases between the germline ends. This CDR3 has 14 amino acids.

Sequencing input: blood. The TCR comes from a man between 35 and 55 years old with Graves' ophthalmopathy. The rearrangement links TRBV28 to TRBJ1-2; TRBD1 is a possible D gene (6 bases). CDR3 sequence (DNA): TGTGCCAGCAGTTACCGGACAGTTAACTATGGCTACACCTTC. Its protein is CASSYRTVNYGYTF.